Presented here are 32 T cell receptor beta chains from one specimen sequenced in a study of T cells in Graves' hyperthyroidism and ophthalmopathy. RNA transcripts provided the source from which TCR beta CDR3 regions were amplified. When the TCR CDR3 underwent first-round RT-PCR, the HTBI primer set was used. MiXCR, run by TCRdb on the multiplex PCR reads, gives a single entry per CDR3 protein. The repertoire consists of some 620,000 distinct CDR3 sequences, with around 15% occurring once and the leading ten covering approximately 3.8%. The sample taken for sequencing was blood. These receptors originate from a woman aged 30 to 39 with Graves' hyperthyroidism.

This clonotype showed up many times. CDR3 DNA: TGCGCCAGCTCCTGGACTAGCGGGAGTCGAGAGACCCAGTACTTC. Protein sequence: CASSWTSGSRETQYF. The chain combines TRBV10-1 with TRBJ2-5; 13 bases align to TRBD2. Germline V gene lookup returns CDR1 WNHNN and CDR2 SYGVQD (reference sequence). The CDR3 runs 15 residues. Losses at the gene ends were 8 bases for V and 4 bases for J; bases not matched to a gene: 7.

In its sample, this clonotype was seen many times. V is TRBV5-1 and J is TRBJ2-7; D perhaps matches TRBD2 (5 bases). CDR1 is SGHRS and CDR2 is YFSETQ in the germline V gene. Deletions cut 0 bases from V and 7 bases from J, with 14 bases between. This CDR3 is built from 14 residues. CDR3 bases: TGCGCCAGCAGCTTGGGAGCGGAAAAAGGGGAGCAGTACTTC. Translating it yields CASSLGAEKGEQYF.

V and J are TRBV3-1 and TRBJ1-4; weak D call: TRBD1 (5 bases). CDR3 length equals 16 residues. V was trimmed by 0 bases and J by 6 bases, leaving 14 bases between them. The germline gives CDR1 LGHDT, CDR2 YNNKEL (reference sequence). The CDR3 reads CASSQDLGGIDEKLFF. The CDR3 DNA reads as TGTGCCAGCAGCCAAGATCTCGGGGGGATTGATGAAAAACTGTTTTTT. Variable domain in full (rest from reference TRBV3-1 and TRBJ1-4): DTAVSQTPKYLVTQMGNDKSIKCEQNLGHDTMYWYKQDSKKFLKIMFSYNNKELIINETVPNRFSPKSPDKAHLNLHINSLELGDSAVYFCASSQDLGGIDEKLFFGSGTQLSVL.

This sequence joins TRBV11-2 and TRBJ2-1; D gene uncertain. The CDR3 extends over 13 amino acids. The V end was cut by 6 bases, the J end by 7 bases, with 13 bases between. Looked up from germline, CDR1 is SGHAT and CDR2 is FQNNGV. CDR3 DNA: TGTGCCAGCAGTAGTGGTGCCCTAAATGAGCAGTTCTTC. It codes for CASSSGALNEQFF.

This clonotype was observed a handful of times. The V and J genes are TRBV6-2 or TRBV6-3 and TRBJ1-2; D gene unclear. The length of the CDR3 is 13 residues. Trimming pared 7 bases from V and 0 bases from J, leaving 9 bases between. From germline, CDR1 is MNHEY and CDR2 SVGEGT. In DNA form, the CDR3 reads TGTGCCAGCACCGGGCGCTCTAACTATGGCTACACCTTC. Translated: CASTGRSNYGYTF.

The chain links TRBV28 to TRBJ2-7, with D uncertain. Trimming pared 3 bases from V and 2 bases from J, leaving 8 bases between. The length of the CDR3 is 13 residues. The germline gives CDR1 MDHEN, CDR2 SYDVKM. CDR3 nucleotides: TGTGCCAGCAGTTTCCGCAGAACCTACGAGCAGTACTTC. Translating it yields CASSFRRTYEQYF.

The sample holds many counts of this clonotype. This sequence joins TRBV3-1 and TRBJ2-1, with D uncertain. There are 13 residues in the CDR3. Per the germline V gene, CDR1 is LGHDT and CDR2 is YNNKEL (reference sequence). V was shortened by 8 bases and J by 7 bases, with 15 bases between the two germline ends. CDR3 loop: CASGIARRNEQFF. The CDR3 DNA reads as TGTGCCAGCGGTATTGCCCGGCGGAATGAGCAGTTCTTC.

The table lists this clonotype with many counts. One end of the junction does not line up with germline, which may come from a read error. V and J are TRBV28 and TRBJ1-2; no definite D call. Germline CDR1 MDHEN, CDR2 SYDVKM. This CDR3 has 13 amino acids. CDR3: CTSSSSAIYGYTF. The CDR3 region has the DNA TGTACCAGCAGTTCCTCAGCGATCTATGGCTACACCTTC.

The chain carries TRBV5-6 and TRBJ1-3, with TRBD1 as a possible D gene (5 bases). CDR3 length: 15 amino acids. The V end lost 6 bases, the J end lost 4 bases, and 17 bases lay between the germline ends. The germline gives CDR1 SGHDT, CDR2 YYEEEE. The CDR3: CASTRVQGRGNTIYF. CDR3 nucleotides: TGTGCCAGCACCCGAGTTCAGGGACGAGGAAACACCATATATTTT. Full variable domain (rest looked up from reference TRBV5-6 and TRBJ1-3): DAGVTQSPTHLIKTRGQQVTLRCSPKSGHDTVSWYQQALGQGPQFIFQYYEEEERQRGNFPDRFSGHQFPNYSSELNVNALLLGDSALYLCASTRVQGRGNTIYFGEGSWLTVV.

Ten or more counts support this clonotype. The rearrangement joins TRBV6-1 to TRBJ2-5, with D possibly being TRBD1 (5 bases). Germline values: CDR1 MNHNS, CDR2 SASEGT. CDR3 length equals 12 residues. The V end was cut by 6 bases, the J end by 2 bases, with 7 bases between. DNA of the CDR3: TGTGCCAGCAGCAGGGCTCAAGAGACCCAGTACTTC. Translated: CASSRAQETQYF.

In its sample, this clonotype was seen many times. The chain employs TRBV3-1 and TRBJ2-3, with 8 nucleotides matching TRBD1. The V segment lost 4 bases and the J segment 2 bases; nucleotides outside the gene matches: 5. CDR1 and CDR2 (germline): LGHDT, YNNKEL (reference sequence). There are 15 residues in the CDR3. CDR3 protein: CASSPYRGDTDTQYF. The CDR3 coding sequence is TGTGCCAGCAGCCCATACAGGGGGGACACAGATACGCAGTATTTT.

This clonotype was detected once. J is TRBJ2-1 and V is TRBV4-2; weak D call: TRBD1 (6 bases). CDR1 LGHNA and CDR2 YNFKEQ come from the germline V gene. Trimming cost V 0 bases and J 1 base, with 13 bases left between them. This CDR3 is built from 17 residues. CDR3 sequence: CASSQEEGDGSYNEQFF. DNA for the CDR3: TGTGCCAGCAGCCAAGAAGAGGGGGATGGGTCCTACAATGAGCAGTTCTTC.

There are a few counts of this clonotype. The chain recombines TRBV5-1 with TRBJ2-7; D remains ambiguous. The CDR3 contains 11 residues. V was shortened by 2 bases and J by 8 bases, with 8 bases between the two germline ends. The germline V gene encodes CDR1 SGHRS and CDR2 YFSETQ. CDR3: CASSLSGKQYF. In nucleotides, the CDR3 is TGCGCCAGCAGCTTATCCGGAAAGCAGTACTTC.

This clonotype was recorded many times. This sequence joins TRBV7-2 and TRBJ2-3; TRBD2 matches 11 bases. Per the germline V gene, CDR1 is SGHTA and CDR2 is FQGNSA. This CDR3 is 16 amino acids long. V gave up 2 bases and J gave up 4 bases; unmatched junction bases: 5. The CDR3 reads CASSLTSGSGSDTQYF. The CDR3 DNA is TGTGCCAGCAGCTTAACTAGCGGGAGCGGTTCAGATACGCAGTATTTT.

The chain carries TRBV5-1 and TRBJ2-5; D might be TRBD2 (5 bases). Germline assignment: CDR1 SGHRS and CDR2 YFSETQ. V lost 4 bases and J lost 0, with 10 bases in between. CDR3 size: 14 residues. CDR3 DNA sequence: TGCGCCAGCAGCACTCAGCGGTACCAAGAGACCCAGTACTTC. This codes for CASSTQRYQETQYF.

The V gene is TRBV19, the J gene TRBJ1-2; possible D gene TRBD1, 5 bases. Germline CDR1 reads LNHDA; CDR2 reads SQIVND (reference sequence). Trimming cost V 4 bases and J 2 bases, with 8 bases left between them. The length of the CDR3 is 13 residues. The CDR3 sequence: CASSTGDNYGYTF. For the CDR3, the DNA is TGTGCCAGTAGTACCGGGGACAACTATGGCTACACCTTC.

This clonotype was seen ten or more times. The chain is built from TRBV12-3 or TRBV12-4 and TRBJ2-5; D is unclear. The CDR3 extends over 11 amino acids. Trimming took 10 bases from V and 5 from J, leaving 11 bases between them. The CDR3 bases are TGTGCCACCACGGACCGGGAGACCCAGTACTTC. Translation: CATTDRETQYF.

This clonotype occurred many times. CDR3 residues: CASSYSKAVAGKGYTF. In nucleotides, the CDR3 is TGTGCCAGCAGTTACTCGAAGGCCGTGGCAGGGAAGGGCTACACCTTC. The V and J genes are TRBV6-5 and TRBJ1-2; possibly TRBD1 for D (5 bases). The length of the CDR3 is 16 residues. CDR1 MNHEY and CDR2 SVGAGI come from the germline V gene. The ends were cut back, 0 bases at V and 8 bases at J, with 19 bases in the middle.

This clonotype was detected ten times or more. CDR3 bases: TGTGCCAGCACTGGGGCCTTGAACACTGAAGCTTTCTTT. As protein: CASTGALNTEAFF. The chain carries TRBV2 and TRBJ1-1; tentatively, D is TRBD1 (5 bases). Trimming removed 7 bases at V and 0 bases at J, with 9 bases between. From germline, CDR1 is SNHLY and CDR2 FYNNEI. This CDR3 has 13 amino acids. The full variable domain, rest sourced from reference TRBV2 and TRBJ1-1, is EPEVTQTPSHQVTQMGQEVILRCVPISNHLYFYWYRQILGQKVEFLVSFYNNEISEKSEIFDDQFSVERPDGSNFTLKIRSTKLEDSAMYFCASTGALNTEAFFGQGTRLTVV.

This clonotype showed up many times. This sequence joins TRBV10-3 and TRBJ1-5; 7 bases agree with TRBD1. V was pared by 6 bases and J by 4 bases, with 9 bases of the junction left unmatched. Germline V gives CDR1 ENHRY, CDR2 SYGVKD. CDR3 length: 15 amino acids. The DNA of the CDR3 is TGTGCCATCAGATCCACAAACAGGGGAAATCAGCCCCAGCATTTT. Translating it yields CAIRSTNRGNQPQHF.

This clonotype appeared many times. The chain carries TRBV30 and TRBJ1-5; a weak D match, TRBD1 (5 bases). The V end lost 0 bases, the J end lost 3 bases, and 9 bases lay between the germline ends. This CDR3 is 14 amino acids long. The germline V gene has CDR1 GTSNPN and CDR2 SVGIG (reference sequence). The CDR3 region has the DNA TGTGCCTGGAGTGTCTGGGGGTTCAATCAGCCCCAGCATTTT. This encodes CAWSVWGFNQPQHF.

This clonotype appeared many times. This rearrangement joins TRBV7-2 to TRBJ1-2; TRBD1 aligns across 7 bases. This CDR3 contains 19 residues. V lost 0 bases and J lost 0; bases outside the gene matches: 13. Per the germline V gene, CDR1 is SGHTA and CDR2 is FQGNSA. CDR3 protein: CASSLATYPGTEANYGYTF. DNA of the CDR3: TGTGCCAGCAGCTTAGCGACCTACCCCGGGACAGAAGCTAACTATGGCTACACCTTC.

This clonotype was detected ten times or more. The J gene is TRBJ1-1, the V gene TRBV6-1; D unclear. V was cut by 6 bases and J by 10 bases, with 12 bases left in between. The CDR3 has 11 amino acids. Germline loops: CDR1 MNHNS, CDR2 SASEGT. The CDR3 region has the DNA TGTGCCAGCAGATACCAATATCGAGCTTTCTTT. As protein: CASRYQYRAFF.

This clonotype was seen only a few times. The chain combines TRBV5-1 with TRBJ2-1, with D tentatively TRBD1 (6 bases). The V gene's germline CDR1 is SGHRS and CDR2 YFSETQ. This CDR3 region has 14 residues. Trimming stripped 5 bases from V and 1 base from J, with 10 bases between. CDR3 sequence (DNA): TGCGCCAGCAGGGGGGCCGAGTCCTACAATGAGCAGTTCTTC. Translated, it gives CASRGAESYNEQFF.

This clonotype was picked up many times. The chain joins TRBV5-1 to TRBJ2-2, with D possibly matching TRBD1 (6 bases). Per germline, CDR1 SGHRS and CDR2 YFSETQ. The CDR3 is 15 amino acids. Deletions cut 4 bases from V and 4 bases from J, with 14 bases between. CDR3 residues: CASSKGGVSTGELFF. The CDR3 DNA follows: TGCGCCAGCAGCAAAGGGGGTGTGAGCACCGGGGAGCTGTTTTTT. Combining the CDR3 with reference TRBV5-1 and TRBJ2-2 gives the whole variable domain KAGVTQTPRYLIKTRGQQVTLSCSPISGHRSVSWYQQTPGQGLQFLFEYFSETQRNKGNFPGRFSGRQFSNSRSEMNVSTLELGDSALYLCASSKGGVSTGELFFGEGSRLTVL.

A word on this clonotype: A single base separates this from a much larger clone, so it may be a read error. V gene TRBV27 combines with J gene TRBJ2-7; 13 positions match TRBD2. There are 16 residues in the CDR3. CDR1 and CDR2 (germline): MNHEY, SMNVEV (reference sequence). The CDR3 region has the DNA TGTGTCAGCAGAACTAGTTGGACTAGCGGGAGTGACGAGCAGTACTTC. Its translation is CVSRTSWTSGSDEQYF.

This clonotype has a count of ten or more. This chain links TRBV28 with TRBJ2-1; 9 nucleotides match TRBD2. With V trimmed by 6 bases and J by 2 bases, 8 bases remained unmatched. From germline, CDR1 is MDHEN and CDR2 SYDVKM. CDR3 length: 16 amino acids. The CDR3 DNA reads TGTGCCAGCAGCCAAAGTGGCGGGAGGGCCTACAATGAGCAGTTCTTC. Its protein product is CASSQSGGRAYNEQFF. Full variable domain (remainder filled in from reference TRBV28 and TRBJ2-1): DVKVTQSSRYLVKRTGEKVFLECVQDMDHENMFWYRQDPGLGLRLIYFSYDVKMKEKGDIPEGYSVSREKKERFSLILESASTNQTSMYLCASSQSGGRAYNEQFFGPGTRLTVL.

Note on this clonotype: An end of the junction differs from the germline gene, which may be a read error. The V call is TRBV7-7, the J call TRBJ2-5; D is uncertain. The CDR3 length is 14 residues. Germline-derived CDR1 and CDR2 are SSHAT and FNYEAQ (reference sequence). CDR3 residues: CASSLSWVQETQYF. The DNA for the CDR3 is TGTGCTAGCAGCTTGAGCTGGGTACAAGAGACCCAGTACTTC.

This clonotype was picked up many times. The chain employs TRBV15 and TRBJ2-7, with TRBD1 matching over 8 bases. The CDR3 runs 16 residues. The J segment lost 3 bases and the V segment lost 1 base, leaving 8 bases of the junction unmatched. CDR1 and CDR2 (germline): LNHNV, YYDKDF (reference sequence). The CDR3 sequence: CATSRVPGQAYYEQYF. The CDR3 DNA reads TGTGCCACCAGCAGAGTCCCGGGACAGGCGTACTACGAGCAGTACTTC.

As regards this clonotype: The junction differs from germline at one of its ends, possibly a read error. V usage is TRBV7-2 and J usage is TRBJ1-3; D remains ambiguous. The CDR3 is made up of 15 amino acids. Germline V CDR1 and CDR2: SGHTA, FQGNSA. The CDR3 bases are TGTGCCAGCAGCTTGACTCAACAGTCTGGAAACACCATGTATTTT. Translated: CASSLTQQSGNTMYF.

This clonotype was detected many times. CDR3 coding DNA: TGTGCCAGCAGTACGGGGGACAGCTACGAGCAGTACTTC. Its translation is CASSTGDSYEQYF. This sequence joins TRBV12-3 or TRBV12-4 and TRBJ2-7, with D possibly TRBD1 on 7 matching bases. The CDR3 totals 13 residues. The V end lost 5 bases, the J end lost 3 bases, and 11 bases lay between the germline ends.

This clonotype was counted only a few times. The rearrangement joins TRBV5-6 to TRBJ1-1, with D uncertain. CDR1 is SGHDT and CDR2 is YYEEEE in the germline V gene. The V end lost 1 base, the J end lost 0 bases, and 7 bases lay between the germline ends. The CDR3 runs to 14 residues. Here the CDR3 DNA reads TGTGCCAGCAGCTTGTACAGACTGAACACTGAAGCTTTCTTT. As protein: CASSLYRLNTEAFF.